This TCR beta chain was captured by sequencing in a study of T cell changes during pregnancy in multiple sclerosis. The method was immunoSEQ multiplex PCR; TCRdb's version includes in-frame clones alone and lacks a portion of them. The table shows about 31,000 clones, with 89% occurring only once. V lost 0 bases, J lost 5 bases, and 8 bases lay in between. CDR1 SEHNR and CDR2 FQNEAQ come from the germline V gene (reference sequence). The CDR3 sequence is 13 residues long. This clone came up once. This material consisted of CD8+ T cells from peripheral blood mononuclear cells, taken in the second trimester of pregnancy. The source of this sequence is a female donor with multiple sclerosis, enrolled in a pregnancy study. The V and J genes are TRBV7-9 and TRBJ2-7; D perhaps matches TRBD2 (5 bases). CDR3 in amino acids: CASSLARGNEQYF. Written as DNA, the CDR3 is TGTGCCAGCAGCTTAGCCCGGGGTAACGAGCAGTACTTC.